A selection of T cell receptor beta chains follows, all from one sample in a study of cytomegalovirus exposure and HLA in healthy donors. The table came from immunoSEQ multiplex PCR; TCRdb's copy has only in-frame clones and leaves some out. This repertoire includes around 100,000 clones. The specimen sequenced was PBMCs. The receptors here all came from a middle-aged man in good health and CMV-seropositive. Both conserved end residues are part of each CDR3. D genes are given only for firm matches.

>TRBV29-1|TRBD2|TRBJ2-5
TGCAGCGCAAGGCTGGGGTTGGGAGGGGAGACCCAGTACTTC
CSARLGLGGETQYF
>TRBV19|TRBD1|TRBJ1-1
TGTGCCAGTAGTTCGACAGGGGGTTCTGTTGGCTTCGCTGAAGCTTTCTTT
CASSSTGGSVGFAEAFF
>TRBV28|-|TRBJ2-7
TGTGCCAGCAGTTCCCTGGGCCAGGGATCGACCTACGAGCAGTACTTC
CASSSLGQGSTYEQYF
>TRBV5-4|TRBD2|TRBJ2-1
TGTGCCAGCAGCGGTGGACTAGCGGGAGGCAATGAGCAGTTCTTC
CASSGGLAGGNEQFF
>TRBV10-3|-|TRBJ2-2
TGTGCCATCGGAGCCGAGGGCTTTGTGGAGCTGTTTTTT
CAIGAEGFVELFF
>TRBV5-1|TRBD1|TRBJ2-7
TGCGCCAGCAGCTTGGAATTCACAGGGGCGGAATTGACTAACGAGCAGTACTTC
CASSLEFTGAELTNEQYF
>TRBV27|TRBD1|TRBJ1-1
TGTGCCAGCAGTCTAAACGGACAGGAGATAAGTCAGAACACTGAAGCTTTCTTT
CASSLNGQEISQNTEAFF
>TRBV5-4|TRBD1|TRBJ1-5
TGTGCCAGCAGCTTCTGGACAGGGCCATATAGCAATCAGCCCCAGCATTTT
CASSFWTGPYSNQPQHF
>TRBV18|TRBD1|TRBJ1-1
TGTGCCAGCTCGCCGAAAACTCTAACAGGGGGCTGGAACACTGAAGCTTTCTTT
CASSPKTLTGGWNTEAFF
>TRBV5-6|-|TRBJ2-1
TGTGCCAGCAGCTTGGGGGTTGTAGGGGGAACTTTAAGGCAGTTCTTC
CASSLGVVGGTLRQFF
>TRBV5-1|TRBD1|TRBJ1-1
TGCGCCAGCAGCTTGGGGGGGACAGGGGCCACTGAAGCTTTCTTT
CASSLGGTGATEAFF
>TRBV7-8|TRBD2|TRBJ2-1
TGTGCCAGCAGCTCCCGACTAGCGGTCTACAATGAGCAGTTCTTC
CASSSRLAVYNEQFF
>TRBV5-6|TRBD1|TRBJ1-4
TGTGCCAGCAGCTTGCGGGGACAGGGTTATGAAAAACTGTTTTTT
CASSLRGQGYEKLFF
>TRBV23-1|-|TRBJ1-5
TGCGCCAGCCCACGGGGGGGGTTTCTCAATCAGCCCCAGCATTTT
CASPRGGFLNQPQHF
>TRBV5-1|-|TRBJ2-1
TGCGCCAGCAGCTCCGAAGGGGGTCTCCGTGAGCAGTTCTTC
CASSSEGGLREQFF
>TRBV19|-|TRBJ2-1
TGTGCCAGTAGTATACTAAACAATGAGCAGTTCTTC
CASSILNNEQFF
>TRBV25-1|-|TRBJ2-3
TGTGCCAGCAGTGAAGAACAGAGCACAGATACGCAGTATTTT
CASSEEQSTDTQYF
>TRBV28|TRBD1|TRBJ1-5
TGTGCCAGCAGTTTACTACAGGGGAGTGGAGCGGGCAATCAGCCCCAGCATTTT
CASSLLQGSGAGNQPQHF
>TRBV7-3|-|TRBJ2-7
TGTGCCAGCAGCTCCTCTGGCGGAGCATACGAGCAGTACTTC
CASSSSGGAYEQYF
>TRBV29-1|-|TRBJ2-1
TGCAGCGTGGAAAATCTAGGGGGCGGGGATGAGCAGTTCTTC
CSVENLGGGDEQFF
>TRBV18|-|TRBJ2-2
TGTGCCAGCTCACCAGGAGGGCTCCCCGGGGAGCTGTTTTTT
CASSPGGLPGELFF
>TRBV27|TRBD2|TRBJ2-1
TGTGCCAGCAGTGTGGGTAGCGGGAGTTTCCACTACAATGAGCAGTTCTTC
CASSVGSGSFHYNEQFF
>TRBV7-6|-|TRBJ1-1
TGTGCCAGCAGCCTCAGGGGTCGGGGCCGGGAGAACACTGAAGCTTTCTTT
CASSLRGRGRENTEAFF
>TRBV5-6|-|TRBJ1-2
TGTGCCAGCTACAGACCGGAGGAGGGCTACACCTTC
CASYRPEEGYTF
>TRBV2|-|TRBJ1-4
TGTGCCAGCAATACCCGGGGAGGTAGGACTAATGAAAAACTGTTTTTC
CASNTRGGRTNEKLFF
>TRBV7-3|-|TRBJ2-1
TGTGCCAGCAGCCCGGGACACTTAGCCTACAATGAGCAGTTCTTC
CASSPGHLAYNEQFF
>TRBV5-6|TRBD2|TRBJ2-3
TGTGCCAGCAGCCGTATAGCGGGAGGTCCCGCAGATACGCAGTATTTT
CASSRIAGGPADTQYF
>TRBV29-1|-|TRBJ2-7
TGCAGCGTTTTTGAGGACCTAGCGAACTACGAGCAGTACTTC
CSVFEDLANYEQYF
>TRBV29-1|-|TRBJ2-3
TGCAGCGTGCGGGGTGGGCACCGCACAGATACGCAGTATTTT
CSVRGGHRTDTQYF
>TRBV5-6|-|TRBJ2-7
TGTGCCAGCAGCCCTATCGTGGGGGGACGCGAGCAGTACTTC
CASSPIVGGREQYF
>TRBV10-2|TRBD2|TRBJ2-5
TGCGCCAGCATGCCCGGGACTGGGGAGGGCACCCAGTACTTC
CASMPGTGEGTQYF
>TRBV5-6|-|TRBJ2-7
TGTGCCAGCAGCAGTCGTCGGACTGGGTCCTACGAGCAGTACTTC
CASSSRRTGSYEQYF
>TRBV30|-|TRBJ1-1
TGTGCCTGGAGGGTAACAGGAGGGACTGAAGCTTTCTTT
CAWRVTGGTEAFF
>TRBV5-1|TRBD2|TRBJ2-1
TGCGCCAGCAGCCTAGCGGGGAGCTCCTACAATGAGCAGTTCTTC
CASSLAGSSYNEQFF
>TRBV5-8|TRBD2|TRBJ2-5
TGTGCCAGCAGCTTGGTTAGCGGGATGGCGGCGGGAGAGACCCAGTACTTC
CASSLVSGMAAGETQYF
>TRBV6-1|-|TRBJ2-1
TGTGCCAGCAGTGTTGACAGTCTCAGGCTGCAGTTCTTC
CASSVDSLRLQFF
>TRBV5-5|TRBD1|TRBJ1-2
TGTGCCAGCAGCCAAGCAGGGGGTGGTGGCTACACCTTC
CASSQAGGGGYTF
>TRBV4-1|-|TRBJ2-7
TGCGCCAGCAGCCAGGGAAATCGGGGGAACTCCTACGAGCAGTACTTC
CASSQGNRGNSYEQYF
>TRBV7-3|TRBD2|TRBJ2-1
TGTGCCAGCAGCTCCGCTGGGACTAGCGGGAGGACGAGCTCCTACAATGAGCAGTTCTTC
CASSSAGTSGRTSSYNEQFF
>TRBV28|-|TRBJ1-1
TGTGCCAGCAGGTGGGGGCGGGCCAACACTGAAGCTTTCTTT
CASRWGRANTEAFF
>TRBV9|-|TRBJ1-2
TGTGCCAGCAGCGATCCGTCGGGGTATGGCTACACCTTC
CASSDPSGYGYTF
>TRBV5-1|-|TRBJ2-7
TGCGCCAGCAGCTTGGCCGGGGGACTCCGCGAGCAGTACTTC
CASSLAGGLREQYF
>TRBV6-6|-|TRBJ1-5
TGTGCCAGCAGCTTAACAAGTCAGCCCCAGCATTTT
CASSLTSQPQHF
>TRBV7-7|TRBD1|TRBJ2-7
TGTGCCAGCAGCTCCGGACAGGGTTCCTACGAGCAGTACTTC
CASSSGQGSYEQYF
>TRBV7-2|TRBD1|TRBJ1-2
TGTGCCAGCAGCTTACTTCGGACAGGGGGCCTCTATGGCTACACCTTC
CASSLLRTGGLYGYTF
>TRBV28|-|TRBJ1-1
TGTGCCAGCAGTTTCTACAGGAACACTGAAGCTTTCTTT
CASSFYRNTEAFF
>TRBV27|-|TRBJ1-1
TGTGCCAGCAGTTTATCGCCCAGGGTGAACACTGAAGCTTTCTTT
CASSLSPRVNTEAFF